The 22 T cell receptor beta chains presented below share a single source sample, sequenced in a study of cytomegalovirus exposure and HLA in healthy donors. Vbeta (60) and Jbeta (13) primers were used in the PCR. TCRdb's table, derived via immunoSEQ multiplex PCR, lists solely in-frame clones and lacks some. The sample comprises approximately 140,000 clones, roughly 74% of which are singletons, and 6.2% rests with the top ten. Sequenced input: PBMCs. The origin of the receptors is a woman aged 40 to 50 in good health and CMV-seropositive.

The chain joins TRBV25-1 to TRBJ1-4; possible D gene TRBD1, 5 bases. V lost 1 base, J lost 8 bases, and 11 bases lay in between. CDR3 length equals 14 residues. Germline assignment: CDR1 MGHDK and CDR2 SYGVNS. This chain's CDR3 is CASSESGSWEKLFF. CDR3 nucleotide sequence: TGTGCCAGCAGTGAATCAGGGTCTTGGGAAAAACTGTTTTTT.

The V call is TRBV7-9, the J call TRBJ2-5; possibly TRBD2 for D (6 bases). Trimming left V 5 bases short and J 11 bases short, with 15 bases between. The CDR3 is 12 amino acids. From germline, CDR1 is SEHNR and CDR2 FQNEAQ (reference sequence). CDR3 in DNA: TGTGCCAGCAGCCTTAGCGGACCTGAGCAGTACTTC. This translates into CASSLSGPEQYF.

Details on this clone: A junction end diverges from the germline sequence, so it may reflect a read error. The genes are TRBV7-9 and TRBJ2-3; TRBD1 agrees at 9 bases. The CDR3 length is 17 residues. In germline, CDR1 is SEHNR, CDR2 FQNEAQ (reference sequence). The CDR3 protein is CASSILWTGVSTDMQYF. Here the CDR3 DNA reads TGTGCCAGCAGCATACTCTGGACAGGGGTCAGTACAGATATGCAGTATTTT.

This clone has only a few counts. The chain uses TRBV12-5 and TRBJ2-3; TRBD1 agrees at 8 bases. After removal of 9 bases from V and 2 bases from J, the junction contained 7 bases not matched to a gene. This CDR3 contains 14 residues. Germline values: CDR1 LGHNT, CDR2 FRNRAP. The CDR3 region is CASSRGLDTDTQYF. CDR3 in DNA: TGTGCTAGCTCCAGGGGGCTGGACACAGATACGCAGTATTTT. Together with reference TRBV12-5 and TRBJ2-3, the CDR3 gives the full variable domain: DARVTQTPRHKVTEMGQEVTMRCQPILGHNTVFWYRQTMMQGLELLAYFRNRAPLDDSGMPKDRFSAEMPDATLATLKIQPSEPRDSAVYFCASSRGLDTDTQYFGPGTRLTVL.

In the case of this clone: A junction end diverges from the germline sequence, so it may reflect a read error. The CDR3 nucleotides read TGTTCCAGCAGCTTGGACAGTGACCCCCTGGCGAACACCGGGGAGCTGTTTTTT. Protein sequence: CSSSLDSDPLANTGELFF. The genes are TRBV7-9 and TRBJ2-2, with D maybe TRBD1 (6 bases). CDR1 and CDR2 (germline): SEHNR, FQNEAQ (reference sequence). This CDR3 comprises 18 residues.

CDR3 in amino acids: CASRGGVLTTYNEQFF. The DNA of the CDR3 is TGTGCCAGTAGGGGGGGGGTTCTGACTACCTACAATGAGCAGTTCTTC. The chain links TRBV27 to TRBJ2-1, with D perhaps matching TRBD2 (7 bases). Trimming removed 9 bases from V and 2 bases from J, with 20 bases in between. CDR1 is MNHEY and CDR2 is SMNVEV in the germline V gene (reference sequence). The CDR3 has 16 residues.

This clone was detected only once. This chain connects TRBV14 to TRBJ1-2, with 7 bases identical to TRBD1. The ends lost 4 bases at V and 5 bases at J; junction bases unmatched: 7. Germline V gives CDR1 SGHDN, CDR2 FVKESK. The CDR3 is made up of 14 amino acids. The CDR3 here is CASSPGTDLYGYTF. The CDR3 DNA reads TGTGCCAGCAGCCCAGGGACAGATCTTTATGGCTACACCTTC.

The gene calls are TRBV2 and TRBJ2-7; TRBD2 aligns across 7 bases. The CDR3 consists of 13 residues. Germline V CDR1 and CDR2: SNHLY, FYNNEI. V dropped 4 bases and J dropped 6; count of bases not matched to a gene: 6. CDR3 sequence (DNA): TGTGCCAGCAGTGGGGCGGGAGAAGGCGAGCAGTACTTC. Translating gives CASSGAGEGEQYF.

CDR3 nucleotides: TGCGCCAGCAGCAGGGGACAGGGAGTCACTGAAGCTTTCTTT. It specifies CASSRGQGVTEAFF. The genes are TRBV5-1 and TRBJ1-1; 9 bases match TRBD1. The CDR3 sequence is 14 residues long. CDR1 is SGHRS and CDR2 is YFSETQ in the germline V gene. After removal of 4 bases from V and 4 bases from J, the junction contained 5 bases not matched to a gene.

The chain carries TRBV7-9 and TRBJ1-2; maybe TRBD1 (6 bases). The CDR3 covers 13 residues. V was trimmed by 5 bases and J by 8 bases, leaving 15 bases between them. In germline, CDR1 is SEHNR, CDR2 FQNEAQ (reference sequence). CDR3 in amino acids: CASSEQGRRGYTF. CDR3 nucleotide sequence: TGTGCCAGCAGCGAACAGGGTCGTCGAGGCTACACCTTC.

The V call is TRBV7-9, the J call TRBJ1-1; tentatively, D is TRBD1 (5 bases). The CDR3 contains 13 residues. The V end was cut by 5 bases, the J end by 3 bases, with 10 bases between. Germline V gene lookup returns CDR1 SEHNR and CDR2 FQNEAQ (reference sequence). DNA for the CDR3: TGTGCCAGCAGCCAAACAGGTGACACTGAAGCTTTCTTT. It yields the protein CASSQTGDTEAFF.

This chain links TRBV11-3 with TRBJ2-5; perhaps TRBD1 as D (6 bases). V lost 9 bases, J lost 3 bases, and 11 bases lay in between. The CDR3 spans 12 residues. The germline V gene encodes CDR1 SGHNT and CDR2 YENEEA. The chain's CDR3 is CASTGTKETQYF. The CDR3 nucleotides read TGTGCCAGTACCGGGACAAAAGAGACCCAGTACTTC.

The chain couples TRBV7-2 to TRBJ2-3, with 9 nucleotides matching TRBD2. Germline trimming cut 4 bases from V and 11 bases from J; bases unmatched to any gene: 10. This CDR3 comprises 14 residues. The germline gives CDR1 SGHTA, CDR2 FQGNSA. CDR3 sequence (DNA): TGTGCCAGCAGCTCCCTCGGAGCGGGAGGTCAGCAGTATTTT. Its translation: CASSSLGAGGQQYF. The full variable domain, completed using reference TRBV7-2 and TRBJ2-3, is GAGVSQSPSNKVTEKGKDVELRCDPISGHTALYWYRQSLGQGLEFLIYFQGNSAPDKSGLPSDRFSAERTGGSVSTLTIQRTQQEDSAVYLCASSSLGAGGQQYFGPGTRLTVL.

CDR3 bases: TGTGCCAGTAGTGCAATGGACAGAAGCTCCTACAATGAGCAGTTCTTC. It is translated as CASSAMDRSSYNEQFF. J is TRBJ2-1 and V is TRBV19; a weak D match, TRBD1 (6 bases). CDR3 size: 16 residues. Trimming removed 5 bases from V and 0 bases from J, with 14 bases in between. Germline CDR1 reads LNHDA; CDR2 reads SQIVND (reference sequence).

This rearrangement joins TRBV19 to TRBJ2-7; TRBD1 is a possible D gene (6 bases). Germline CDR1 reads LNHDA; CDR2 reads SQIVND (reference sequence). CDR3 length equals 14 residues. With 4 bases removed from V and 2 bases from J, the gap between germline ends came to 12 bases. The CDR3 reads CASSRTGIAYEQYF. DNA for the CDR3: TGTGCCAGTAGTAGAACAGGGATCGCCTACGAGCAGTACTTC. Filled out from reference TRBV19 and TRBJ2-7, the complete variable domain reads DGGITQSPKYLFRKEGQNVTLSCEQNLNHDAMYWYRQDPGQGLRLIYYSQIVNDFQKGDIAEGYSVSREKKESFPLTVTSAQKNPTAFYLCASSRTGIAYEQYFGPGTRLTVT.

This clone was observed a few times. The genes are TRBV7-9 and TRBJ2-3, with D perhaps TRBD2 (5 bases). V lost 5 bases, J lost 1 base, and 7 bases lay in between. CDR3 size: 13 residues. CDR1 and CDR2 (germline): SEHNR, FQNEAQ (reference sequence). The DNA of the CDR3 is TGTGCCAGCAGCCGTAGCGGCACAGATACGCAGTATTTT. Its translation: CASSRSGTDTQYF.

The chain is built from TRBV5-6 and TRBJ1-5; D is undetermined. Trimming cost V 2 bases and J 4 bases, with 4 bases left between them. The germline V gene has CDR1 SGHDT and CDR2 YYEEEE. This CDR3 has 12 amino acids. The CDR3 region is CASSFINQPQHF. The CDR3, as DNA: TGTGCCAGCAGCTTTATTAATCAGCCCCAGCATTTT.

The rearrangement uses TRBV18 and TRBJ2-1, with D perhaps matching TRBD2 (6 bases). In germline, CDR1 is KGHSH, CDR2 LQKENI. This CDR3 spans 14 amino acids. The V gene lost 0 bases and the J gene lost 6 bases, with 9 bases spanning the gap. CDR3 sequence reads: CASSPPGGGNEQFF. CDR3 DNA sequence: TGTGCCAGCTCACCACCGGGAGGTGGCAATGAGCAGTTCTTC.

J is TRBJ2-1 and V is TRBV27; 7 bases line up with TRBD2. There are 15 residues in the CDR3. Germline V lookup: CDR1 MNHEY, CDR2 SMNVEV (reference sequence). V was pared by 4 bases and J by 5 bases, with 8 bases of the junction left unmatched. The CDR3 bases are TGTGCCAGCAGTTCACTAGGAGCGGGAAACAATGAGCAGTTCTTC. Its translation is CASSSLGAGNNEQFF.

The chain joins TRBV5-4 to TRBJ2-3, with TRBD2 matching 9 bases. The CDR3 is made up of 15 amino acids. J lost 8 bases, V lost 4 bases, and 11 bases had no gene match. Looked up from germline, CDR1 is SGHNT and CDR2 is YYREEE (reference sequence). The CDR3 sequence is CASSPGAGGSVTQYF. The CDR3 DNA is TGTGCCAGCAGCCCGGGGGCGGGAGGGTCGGTTACGCAGTATTTT.

This clone was found once. The chain links TRBV5-4 to TRBJ1-2; D not certain. Looked up from germline, CDR1 is SGHNT and CDR2 is YYREEE (reference sequence). V lost 4 bases, J lost 8 bases, and 15 bases lay in between. The CDR3 has 13 residues. In DNA, the CDR3 is TGTGCCAGCAGCCTCGACGGGAGAAGGGGCTACACCTTC. It yields the protein CASSLDGRRGYTF.

V is TRBV6-7 and J is TRBJ2-1, with 11 bases fitting TRBD2. TRBV6-7 is an ORF, with its function uncertain. V shed 5 bases, J shed 5 bases, and the junction held 5 bases outside the gene matches. This CDR3 region has 15 residues. The DNA for the CDR3 is TGTGCCAGCAGTCCACTAGCGGGAGTTCACAATGAGCAGTTCTTC. This translates into CASSPLAGVHNEQFF.